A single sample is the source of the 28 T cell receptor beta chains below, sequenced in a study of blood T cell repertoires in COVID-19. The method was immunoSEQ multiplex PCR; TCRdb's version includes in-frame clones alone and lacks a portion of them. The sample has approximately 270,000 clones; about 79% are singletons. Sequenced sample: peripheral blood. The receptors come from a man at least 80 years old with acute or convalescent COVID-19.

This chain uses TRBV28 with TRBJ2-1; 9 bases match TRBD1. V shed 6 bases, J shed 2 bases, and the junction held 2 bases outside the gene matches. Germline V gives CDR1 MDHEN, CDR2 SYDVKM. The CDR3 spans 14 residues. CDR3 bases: TGTGCCAGCAGGGGGACAGGGACCTACAATGAGCAGTTCTTC. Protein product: CASRGTGTYNEQFF.

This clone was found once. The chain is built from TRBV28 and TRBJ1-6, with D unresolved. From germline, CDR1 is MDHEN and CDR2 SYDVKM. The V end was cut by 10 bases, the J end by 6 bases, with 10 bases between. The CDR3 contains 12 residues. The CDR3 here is CATRGFNSPLHF. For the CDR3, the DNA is TGTGCCACCCGAGGGTTTAATTCACCCCTCCACTTT.

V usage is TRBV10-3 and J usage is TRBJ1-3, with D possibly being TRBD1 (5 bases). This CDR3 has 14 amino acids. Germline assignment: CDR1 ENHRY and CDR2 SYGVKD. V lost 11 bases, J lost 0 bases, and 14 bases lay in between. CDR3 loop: CAHRQAISGNTIYF. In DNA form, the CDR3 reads TGTGCCCACAGGCAAGCCATCTCTGGAAACACCATATATTTT.

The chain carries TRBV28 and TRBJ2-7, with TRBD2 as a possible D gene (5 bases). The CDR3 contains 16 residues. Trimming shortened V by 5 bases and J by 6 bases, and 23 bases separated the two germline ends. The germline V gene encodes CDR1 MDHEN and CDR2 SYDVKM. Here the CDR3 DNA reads TGTGCCAGCAGTGAGGGCGCCAAGCTGGGAAGACTCGAGCAGTACTTC. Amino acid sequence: CASSEGAKLGRLEQYF.

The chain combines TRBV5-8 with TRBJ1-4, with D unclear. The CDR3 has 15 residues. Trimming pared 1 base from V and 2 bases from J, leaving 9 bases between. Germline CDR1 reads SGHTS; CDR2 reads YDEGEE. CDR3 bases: TGTGCCAGCAGCTTGAGGCCGGGGACTAATGAAAAACTGTTTTTT. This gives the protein CASSLRPGTNEKLFF. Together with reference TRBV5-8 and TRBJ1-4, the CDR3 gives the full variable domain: EAGVTQSPTHLIKTRGQQATLRCSPISGHTSVYWYQQALGLGLQFLLWYDEGEERNRGNFPPRFSGRQFPNYSSELNVNALELEDSALYLCASSLRPGTNEKLFFGSGTQLSVL.

CDR3 DNA: TGCGCCAGCGGGGGAGGGGCCCACTCTGGGGCCAACGTCCTGACTTTC. Translated, it gives CASGGGAHSGANVLTF. The J gene is TRBJ2-6, the V gene TRBV5-1; 7 bases line up with TRBD2. Trimming cost V 7 bases and J 0 bases; bases outside gene matches: 7. The CDR3 runs 16 residues. Germline CDR1 SGHRS, CDR2 YFSETQ.

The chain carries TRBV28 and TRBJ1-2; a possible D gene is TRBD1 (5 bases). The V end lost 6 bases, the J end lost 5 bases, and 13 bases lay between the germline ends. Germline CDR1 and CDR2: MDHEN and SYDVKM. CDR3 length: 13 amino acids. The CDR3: CASSFTGGYGYTF. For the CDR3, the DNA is TGTGCCAGCAGCTTCACGGGGGGGTATGGCTACACCTTC.

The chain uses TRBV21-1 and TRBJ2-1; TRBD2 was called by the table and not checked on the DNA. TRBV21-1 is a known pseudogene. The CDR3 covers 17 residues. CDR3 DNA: TGTGCCAGCAGCAAAGAAAAGCGGGAGATTACCGGGGATGAGCAGTTCTTC. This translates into CASSKEKREITGDEQFF.

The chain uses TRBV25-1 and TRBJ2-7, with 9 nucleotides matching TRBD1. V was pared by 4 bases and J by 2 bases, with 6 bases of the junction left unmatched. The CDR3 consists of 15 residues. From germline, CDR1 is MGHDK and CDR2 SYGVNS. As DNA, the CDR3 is TGTGCCAGCAGTGCCCTCGGACAGGGGCCCTACGAGCAGTACTTC. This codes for CASSALGQGPYEQYF.

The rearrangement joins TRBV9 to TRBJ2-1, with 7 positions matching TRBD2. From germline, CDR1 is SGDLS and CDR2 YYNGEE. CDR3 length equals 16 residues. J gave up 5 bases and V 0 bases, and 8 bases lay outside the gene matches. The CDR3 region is CASSVAGGSYNNEQFF. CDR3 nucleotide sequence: TGTGCCAGCAGCGTAGCCGGCGGGAGCTACAACAATGAGCAGTTCTTC.

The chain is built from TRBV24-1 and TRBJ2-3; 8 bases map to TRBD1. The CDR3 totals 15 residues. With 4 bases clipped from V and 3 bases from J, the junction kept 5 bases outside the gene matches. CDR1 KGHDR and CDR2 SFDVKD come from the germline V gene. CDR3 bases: TGTGCCACCAGTGACGACAGGGGCAGGACAGATACGCAGTATTTT. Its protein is CATSDDRGRTDTQYF.

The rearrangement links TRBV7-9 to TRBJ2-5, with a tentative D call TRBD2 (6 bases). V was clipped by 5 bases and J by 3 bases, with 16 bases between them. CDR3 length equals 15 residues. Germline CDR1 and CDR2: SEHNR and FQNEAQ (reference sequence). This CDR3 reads CASSLGEAGEETQYF. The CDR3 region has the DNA TGTGCCAGCAGCCTTGGCGAAGCGGGTGAAGAGACCCAGTACTTC.

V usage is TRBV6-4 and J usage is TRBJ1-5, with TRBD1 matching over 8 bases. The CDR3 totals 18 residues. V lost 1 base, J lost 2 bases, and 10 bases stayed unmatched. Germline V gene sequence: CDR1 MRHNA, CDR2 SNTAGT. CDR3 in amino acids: CASSDLRRGRICNQPQHF. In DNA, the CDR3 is TGTGCCAGCAGTGACTTACGCAGGGGGCGAATTTGCAATCAGCCCCAGCATTTT.

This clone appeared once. The CDR3 coding sequence is TGTGCCAGCAGTTCCTCTAGACAGGGGGCTGTCTATGGCTACACCTTC. It specifies CASSSSRQGAVYGYTF. The rearrangement uses TRBV28 and TRBJ1-2, with TRBD1 identical over 10 bases. V lost 4 bases to trimming and J lost 4 bases; unmatched junction nucleotides: 9. The germline V gene encodes CDR1 MDHEN and CDR2 SYDVKM. This CDR3 is 16 amino acids long.

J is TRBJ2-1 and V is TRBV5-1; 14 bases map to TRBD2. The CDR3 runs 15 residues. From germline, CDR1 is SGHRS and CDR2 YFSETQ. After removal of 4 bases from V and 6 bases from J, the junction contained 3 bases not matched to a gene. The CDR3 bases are TGCGCCAGCAGCGTGACTAGCGGGGGGGCCAATGAGCAGTTCTTC. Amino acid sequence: CASSVTSGGANEQFF.

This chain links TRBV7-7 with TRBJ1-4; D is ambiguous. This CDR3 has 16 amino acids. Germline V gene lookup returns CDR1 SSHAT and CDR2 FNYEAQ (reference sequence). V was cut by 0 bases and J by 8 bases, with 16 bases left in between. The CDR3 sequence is CASSLALRQVDEKLFF. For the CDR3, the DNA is TGTGCCAGCAGCTTAGCGCTTAGGCAGGTCGACGAAAAACTGTTTTTT.

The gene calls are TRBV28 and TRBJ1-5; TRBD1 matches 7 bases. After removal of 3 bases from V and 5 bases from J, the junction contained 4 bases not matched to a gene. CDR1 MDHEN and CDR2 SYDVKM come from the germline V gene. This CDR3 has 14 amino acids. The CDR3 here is CASSFDRADQPQHF. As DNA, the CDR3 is TGTGCCAGCAGTTTTGACAGGGCCGATCAGCCCCAGCATTTT.

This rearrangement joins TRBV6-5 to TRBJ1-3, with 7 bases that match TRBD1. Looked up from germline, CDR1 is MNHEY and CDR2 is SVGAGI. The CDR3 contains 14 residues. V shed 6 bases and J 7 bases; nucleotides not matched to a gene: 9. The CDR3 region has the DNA TGTGCCAGCAGGGCAAGACAGGGAAGGAACACCATATATTTT. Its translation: CASRARQGRNTIYF.

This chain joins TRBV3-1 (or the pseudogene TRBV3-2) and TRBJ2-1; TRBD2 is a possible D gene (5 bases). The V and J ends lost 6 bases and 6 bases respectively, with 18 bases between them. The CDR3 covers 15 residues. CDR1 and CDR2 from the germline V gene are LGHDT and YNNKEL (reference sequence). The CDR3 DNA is TGTGCCAGCAGATCACACGGGGAGAAGGGCAATGAGCAGTTCTTC. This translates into CASRSHGEKGNEQFF.

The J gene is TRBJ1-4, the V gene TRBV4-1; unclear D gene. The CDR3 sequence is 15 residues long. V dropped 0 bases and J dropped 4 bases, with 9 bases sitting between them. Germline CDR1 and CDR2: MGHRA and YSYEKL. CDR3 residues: CASSQDLGSNEKLFF. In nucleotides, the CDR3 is TGCGCCAGCAGCCAAGATCTCGGGAGTAATGAAAAACTGTTTTTT.

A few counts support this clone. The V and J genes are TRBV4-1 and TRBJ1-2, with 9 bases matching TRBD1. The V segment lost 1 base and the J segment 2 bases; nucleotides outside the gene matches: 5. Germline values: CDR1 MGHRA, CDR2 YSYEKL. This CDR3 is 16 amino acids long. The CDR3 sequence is CASSQAGQGMNYGYTF. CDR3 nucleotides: TGCGCCAGCAGCCAAGCTGGACAGGGGATGAACTATGGCTACACCTTC.

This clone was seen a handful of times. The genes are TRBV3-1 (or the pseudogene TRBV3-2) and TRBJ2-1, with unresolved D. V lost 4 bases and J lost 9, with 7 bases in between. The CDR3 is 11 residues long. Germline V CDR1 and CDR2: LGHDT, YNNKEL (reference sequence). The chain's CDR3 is CASSLYVEQFF. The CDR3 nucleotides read TGTGCCAGCAGCCTATATGTTGAGCAGTTCTTC.

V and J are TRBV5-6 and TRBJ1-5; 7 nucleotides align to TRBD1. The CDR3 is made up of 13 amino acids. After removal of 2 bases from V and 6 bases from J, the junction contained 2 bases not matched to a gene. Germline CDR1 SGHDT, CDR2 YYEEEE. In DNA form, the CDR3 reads TGTGCCAGCAGCTTCGACAGGGTTCAGCCCCAGCATTTT. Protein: CASSFDRVQPQHF.

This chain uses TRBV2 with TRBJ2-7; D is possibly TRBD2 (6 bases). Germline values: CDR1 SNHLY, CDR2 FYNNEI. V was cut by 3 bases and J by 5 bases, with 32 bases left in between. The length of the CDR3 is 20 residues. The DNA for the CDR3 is TGTGCCAGCAGTGATTCAAAGGGGCCCCGAGGGACTCGCTCCTACCACGAGCAGTACTTC. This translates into CASSDSKGPRGTRSYHEQYF. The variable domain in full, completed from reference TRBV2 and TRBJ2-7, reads EPEVTQTPSHQVTQMGQEVILRCVPISNHLYFYWYRQILGQKVEFLVSFYNNEISEKSEIFDDQFSVERPDGSNFTLKIRSTKLEDSAMYFCASSDSKGPRGTRSYHEQYFGPGTRLTVT.

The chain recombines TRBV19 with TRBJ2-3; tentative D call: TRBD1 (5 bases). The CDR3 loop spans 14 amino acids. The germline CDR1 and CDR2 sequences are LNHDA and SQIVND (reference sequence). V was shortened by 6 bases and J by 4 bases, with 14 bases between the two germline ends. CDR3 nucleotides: TGTGCCAGTAGACCCGACAGTCGCGCAGATACGCAGTATTTT. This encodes CASRPDSRADTQYF. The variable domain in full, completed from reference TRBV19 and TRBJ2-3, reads DGGITQSPKYLFRKEGQNVTLSCEQNLNHDAMYWYRQDPGQGLRLIYYSQIVNDFQKGDIAEGYSVSREKKESFPLTVTSAQKNPTAFYLCASRPDSRADTQYFGPGTRLTVL.

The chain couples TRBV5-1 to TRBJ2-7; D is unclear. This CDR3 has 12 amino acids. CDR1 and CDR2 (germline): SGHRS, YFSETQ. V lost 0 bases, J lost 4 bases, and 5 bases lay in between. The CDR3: CASSLEQYEQYF. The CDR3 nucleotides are TGCGCCAGCAGCTTGGAACAGTACGAGCAGTACTTC.

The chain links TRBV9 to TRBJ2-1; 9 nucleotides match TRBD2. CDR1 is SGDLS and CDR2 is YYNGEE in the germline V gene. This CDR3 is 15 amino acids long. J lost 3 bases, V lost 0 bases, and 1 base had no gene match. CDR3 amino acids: CASSVGAGGYNEQFF. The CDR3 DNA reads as TGTGCCAGCAGCGTAGGAGCGGGAGGCTACAATGAGCAGTTCTTC. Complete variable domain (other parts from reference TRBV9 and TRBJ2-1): DSGVTQTPKHLITATGQRVTLRCSPRSGDLSVYWYQQSLDQGLQFLIQYYNGEERAKGNILERFSAQQFPDLHSELNLSSLELGDSALYFCASSVGAGGYNEQFFGPGTRLTVL.

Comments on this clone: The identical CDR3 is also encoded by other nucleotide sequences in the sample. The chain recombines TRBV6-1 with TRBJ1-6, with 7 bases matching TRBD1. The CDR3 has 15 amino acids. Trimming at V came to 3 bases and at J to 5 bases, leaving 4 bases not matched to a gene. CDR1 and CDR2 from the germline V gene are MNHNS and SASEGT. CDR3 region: CASSEGTANNSPLHF. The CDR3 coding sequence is TGTGCCAGCAGTGAGGGGACAGCCAATAATTCACCCCTCCACTTT.